Detailed here is one T cell receptor (beta chain). What it binds is unknown. V was cut by 6 bases and J by 2 bases, with 14 bases left in between. The V gene's germline CDR1 is LNHNV and CDR2 YYDKDF (reference sequence). This CDR3 region has 14 residues. Sequencing used immunoSEQ multiplex PCR; TCRdb keeps in-frame clones, though not all of them. The sample has about 88,000 clones, 94% seen once. This record comes from a study of graft-versus-host responses after intestinal transplantation. Study as a whole: Multivisceral, liver-intestinal, or isolated intestinal transplants were received by the recipients. For approximately three years after anti-thymocyte globulin induction, all recipients took tacrolimus and steroids. General study findings and limits: Detected in recipient marrow were GvH clones, some of which were first observed in ileum or blood. High graft-versus-host to host-versus-graft clonal ratios were found in allografts of patients who had graft-donor T cell macrochimerism.

The receptor's source is a human donor who was the organ donor for an intestinal transplant. The chain links TRBV15 to TRBJ2-7; D may match TRBD1 or TRBD2 (5 bases each). The specimen was unstimulated CD4+ T cells sorted from spleen or lymph node cells, collected before transplant. The CDR3 DNA is TGTGCCACCAGTAAGCGGCAGGGTCCCTACGAGCAGTACTTC. Protein sequence: CATSKRQGPYEQYF.